This T cell receptor (beta chain) was captured by sequencing in a study of T cells in Graves' hyperthyroidism and ophthalmopathy. V trimming: 0 bases; J trimming: 11 bases; junction bases outside the gene matches: 8. The CDR3 sequence is 16 residues long. The germline V gene encodes CDR1 KGHSH and CDR2 LQKENI. The study left out patients who had uncontrolled infection, other autoimmune disease, pregnancy or lactation. Amplification yielded TCR beta CDR3 regions, with RNA transcripts as the source. The TCR CDR3 first-round RT-PCR relied on the HTBI primer set. MiXCR was run by TCRdb on the multiplex PCR reads, yielding one entry per CDR3 protein. This sample has about 380,000 distinct CDR3 sequences, with approximately 17% found just once.

Sample: blood. The TCR was taken from a man younger than 35 with Graves' ophthalmopathy. The chain employs TRBV18 and TRBJ1-6; TRBD1 agrees at 9 bases. CDR3 sequence reads: CASSPPAQGALTPLHF. The DNA of the CDR3 is TGTGCCAGCTCACCACCGGCACAGGGGGCTTTGACACCCCTCCACTTT.